The 22 T cell receptor beta chains reported below all come from one sample, sequenced in a study of blood T cell repertoires in COVID-19. Generated by immunoSEQ multiplex PCR, the TCRdb table keeps only in-frame clones and is missing some. The sample consists of approximately 230,000 clones, around 88% of them appearing once. Sequencing input: PBMCs or T cells enriched from blood (not recorded which). These receptors originate from a woman in her forties or fifties with acute COVID-19.

The chain employs TRBV28 and TRBJ1-1; TRBD1 aligns across 9 bases. With V trimmed by 1 base and J by 6 bases, 12 bases remained unmatched. Germline V lookup: CDR1 MDHEN, CDR2 SYDVKM. There are 17 residues in the CDR3. DNA of the CDR3: TGTGCCAGCAGTTTATTCCCCGGGACAGGGAATTTCCCTGAAGCTTTCTTT. As protein: CASSLFPGTGNFPEAFF.

This chain joins TRBV15 and TRBJ2-5, with D maybe TRBD2 (5 bases). Trimming took 3 bases from V and 0 from J, leaving 17 bases between them. This CDR3 has 17 amino acids. In germline, CDR1 is LNHNV, CDR2 YYDKDF (reference sequence). CDR3 protein: CATSSYGGWENQETQYF. Here the CDR3 DNA reads TGTGCCACCAGCAGCTACGGCGGGTGGGAGAACCAAGAGACCCAGTACTTC. Together with reference TRBV15 and TRBJ2-5, the CDR3 gives the full variable domain: DAMVIQNPRYQVTQFGKPVTLSCSQTLNHNVMYWYQQKSSQAPKLLFHYYDKDFNNEADTPDNFQSRRPNTSFCFLDIRSPGLGDTAMYLCATSSYGGWENQETQYFGPGTRLLVL.

This chain joins TRBV9 and TRBJ2-3; D ambiguous. There are 16 residues in the CDR3. CDR1 is SGDLS, CDR2 YYNGEE, per germline. Trimming left V 0 bases short and J 0 bases short, with 11 bases between. The CDR3 reads CASSVATSFSTDTQYF. The CDR3 DNA sequence: TGTGCCAGCAGCGTAGCTACCTCTTTTAGCACAGATACGCAGTATTTT.

The genes are TRBV3-1 (or the pseudogene TRBV3-2) and TRBJ2-3; 7 nucleotides match TRBD1. Germline CDR1 and CDR2: LGHDT and YNNKEL (reference sequence). Germline trimming cut 8 bases from V and 3 bases from J; bases unmatched to any gene: 5. The CDR3 runs to 13 residues. CDR3 coding DNA: TGTGCCAGCGGACAGGCGATTACAGATACGCAGTATTTT. It yields the protein CASGQAITDTQYF.

V and J are TRBV6-5 and TRBJ2-2, with TRBD2 matching 7 bases. Germline V gives CDR1 MNHEY, CDR2 SVGAGI. There are 15 residues in the CDR3. Losses at the gene ends were 0 bases for V and 4 bases for J; bases not matched to a gene: 2. The DNA of the CDR3 is TGTGCCAGCAGTTACTCGTGGGAGGGCACCGGGGAGCTGTTTTTT. This codes for CASSYSWEGTGELFF.

This chain connects TRBV5-1 to TRBJ2-7; the D gene is possibly TRBD2 (7 bases). CDR1 is SGHRS and CDR2 is YFSETQ in the germline V gene. The CDR3 sequence is 15 residues long. Between the trimmed V and J ends, which lost 6 bases and 6 bases, there was a span of 22 bases. The CDR3 DNA follows: TGCGCCAGCACCCCCGGTTGGGGGGGGCTCCGCGAGCAGTACTTC. Translation: CASTPGWGGLREQYF.

This chain uses TRBV19 with TRBJ1-1; TRBD1 aligns across 7 bases. CDR3 length: 16 residues. CDR1 and CDR2 (germline): LNHDA, SQIVND (reference sequence). The trim removed 6 bases at V and 1 base at J, leaving 11 bases unmatched. In nucleotides, the CDR3 is TGTGCCAGTAGGAATCCGAGGGACAGCCGGAACACTGAAGCTTTCTTT. Protein sequence: CASRNPRDSRNTEAFF.

The chain joins TRBV4-3 to TRBJ2-2, with 10 nucleotides matching TRBD2. The germline gives CDR1 LGHNA, CDR2 YSLEER. With 6 bases clipped from V and 3 bases from J, the junction kept 4 bases outside the gene matches. This CDR3 comprises 15 residues. The CDR3 protein is CASSPAGGHTGELFF. DNA of the CDR3: TGCGCCAGCAGTCCAGCGGGAGGGCACACCGGGGAGCTGTTTTTT.

The chain employs TRBV7-2 and TRBJ2-6; D not certain. Trimming shortened V by 6 bases and J by 4 bases, and 10 bases separated the two germline ends. This CDR3 has 14 residues. Germline lookup yields CDR1 SGHTA and CDR2 FQGNSA. The chain's CDR3 is CASRPATGANVLTF. The CDR3 DNA reads TGTGCCAGCAGGCCCGCTACCGGGGCCAACGTCCTGACTTTC.

In its sample, this clone was seen once. This chain uses TRBV7-9 with TRBJ2-5, with D possibly being TRBD1 (6 bases). Germline CDR1 and CDR2: SEHNR and FQNEAQ (reference sequence). V was trimmed by 3 bases and J by 5 bases, leaving 10 bases between them. The CDR3 totals 13 residues. CDR3 DNA sequence: TGTGCCAGCAGCTTGGCCAGGGGTGAGACCCAGTACTTC. The encoded protein is CASSLARGETQYF.

This clone was counted a single time. The chain couples TRBV5-1 to TRBJ1-3, with D perhaps TRBD1 (6 bases). The CDR3 covers 14 residues. Germline V gene lookup returns CDR1 SGHRS and CDR2 YFSETQ. Between the trimmed V and J ends, which lost 4 bases and 1 base, there was a span of 9 bases. The CDR3 loop reads CASSPGQSGNTIYF. The CDR3 DNA reads TGCGCCAGCAGCCCCGGACAGTCTGGAAACACCATATATTTT.

The chain employs TRBV18 and TRBJ2-1; 9 positions agree with TRBD2. This CDR3 spans 15 amino acids. Germline V gene lookup returns CDR1 KGHSH and CDR2 LQKENI. J lost 7 bases, V lost 3 bases, and 7 bases had no gene match. In DNA, the CDR3 is TGTGCCAGCTCACCGGTTGCGGGAGGGAGGAATGAGCAGTTCTTC. Translated: CASSPVAGGRNEQFF.

This chain uses TRBV28 with TRBJ1-4, with 9 bases identical to TRBD1. Trimming removed 4 bases from V and 7 bases from J; junction bases left unmatched: 4. Germline V CDR1 and CDR2: MDHEN, SYDVKM. The CDR3 spans 14 residues. The CDR3 protein is CASSSGQGGEKLFF. The CDR3 nucleotides read TGTGCCAGCAGTTCGGGACAGGGTGGTGAAAAACTGTTTTTT.

This chain uses TRBV19 with TRBJ1-2; D ambiguous. CDR3 length equals 13 residues. The germline CDR1 and CDR2 sequences are LNHDA and SQIVND (reference sequence). Trimming shortened V by 8 bases and J by 0 bases, and 10 bases separated the two germline ends. This CDR3 reads CASVSGANYGYTF. The CDR3 DNA sequence: TGTGCCAGTGTTAGTGGAGCTAACTATGGCTACACCTTC.

The V gene is TRBV15, the J gene TRBJ1-6, with D possibly matching TRBD1 (5 bases). This CDR3 region has 16 residues. Germline lookup yields CDR1 LNHNV and CDR2 YYDKDF (reference sequence). The V and J ends lost 0 bases and 5 bases respectively, with 11 bases between them. The CDR3 here is CATSRDPGRDNSPLHF. CDR3 in DNA: TGTGCCACCAGCAGAGATCCTGGCAGGGATAATTCACCCCTCCACTTT.

The chain is built from TRBV19 and TRBJ1-1; no firm D call. The CDR3 totals 15 residues. Germline V gives CDR1 LNHDA, CDR2 SQIVND (reference sequence). Trimming shortened V by 3 bases and J by 0 bases, and 11 bases separated the two germline ends. The CDR3 bases are TGTGCCAGTAGTATCCTCGGAGAGATGAACACTGAAGCTTTCTTT. It encodes CASSILGEMNTEAFF.

This chain uses TRBV6-5 with TRBJ2-7, with 9 bases that match TRBD1. The CDR3 has 16 residues. CDR1 is MNHEY, CDR2 SVGAGI, per germline. After removal of 0 bases from V and 2 bases from J, the junction contained 5 bases not matched to a gene. CDR3 amino acids: CASSYSGTGGAYEQYF. The CDR3 DNA is TGTGCCAGCAGTTACTCGGGAACAGGGGGCGCCTACGAGCAGTACTTC.

V and J are TRBV7-9 and TRBJ2-3; TRBD2 aligns across 10 bases. The CDR3 loop spans 14 amino acids. V was clipped by 8 bases and J by 6 bases; unmatched bases: 8. Germline CDR1 and CDR2: SEHNR and FQNEAQ (reference sequence). Here the CDR3 DNA reads TGTGCCAGCTCTAGCGGGAGAGGTGAGGATACGCAGTATTTT. This encodes CASSSGRGEDTQYF. The full variable domain, completed using reference TRBV7-9 and TRBJ2-3, is DTGVSQNPRHKITKRGQNVTFRCDPISEHNRLYWYRQTLGQGPEFLTYFQNEAQLEKSRLLSDRFSAERPKGSFSTLEIQRTEQGDSAMYLCASSSGRGEDTQYFGPGTRLTVL.

This clone was seen once. In DNA form, the CDR3 reads TGTGCCAGCAGTCCGGGACAGGGGGCTCGAGAGCAGTACTTC. It is translated as CASSPGQGAREQYF. The gene calls are TRBV27 and TRBJ2-7, with 12 positions matching TRBD1. The V and J ends lost 5 bases and 7 bases, in that order; junction bases with no gene match: 6. This CDR3 is built from 14 residues. Germline values: CDR1 MNHEY, CDR2 SMNVEV (reference sequence).

The chain carries TRBV4-3 and TRBJ2-2, with a possible D match to TRBD2 (5 bases). The germline V gene encodes CDR1 LGHNA and CDR2 YSLEER. CDR3 length: 15 amino acids. Trimming left V 3 bases short and J 4 bases short, with 12 bases between. CDR3 nucleotides: TGCGCCAGCAGCCACCTAGCCCGGGGCACCGGGGAGCTGTTTTTT. Amino acid sequence: CASSHLARGTGELFF.

The V call is TRBV5-6, the J call TRBJ1-5; D is perhaps TRBD1 (5 bases). Germline-derived CDR1 and CDR2 are SGHDT and YYEEEE. The CDR3 consists of 14 residues. Trimming removed 2 bases at V and 1 base at J, with 7 bases between. CDR3 protein: CASSFGGSNQPQHF. The DNA for the CDR3 is TGTGCCAGCAGCTTCGGGGGGAGCAATCAGCCCCAGCATTTT.

As to this clone: The same CDR3 can be traced to other DNA sequences in this sample. The chain employs TRBV5-1 and TRBJ2-3; 7 bases fit TRBD2. Germline values: CDR1 SGHRS, CDR2 YFSETQ. This CDR3 has 13 residues. With V trimmed by 5 bases and J by 1 base, 1 base remained unmatched. This chain's CDR3 is CASRTSGTDTQYF. In nucleotides, the CDR3 is TGCGCCAGCAGAACTAGCGGCACAGATACGCAGTATTTT.